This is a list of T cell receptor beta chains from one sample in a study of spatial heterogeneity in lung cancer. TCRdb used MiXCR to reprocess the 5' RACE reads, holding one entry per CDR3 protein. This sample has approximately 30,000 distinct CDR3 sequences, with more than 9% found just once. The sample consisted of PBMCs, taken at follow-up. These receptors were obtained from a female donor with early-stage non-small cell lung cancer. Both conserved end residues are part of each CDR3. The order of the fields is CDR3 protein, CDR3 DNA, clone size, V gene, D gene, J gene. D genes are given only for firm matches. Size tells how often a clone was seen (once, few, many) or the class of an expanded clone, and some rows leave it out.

CDR3 protein: CASSLGQGHQPQHF
CDR3 DNA: TGTGCCAGCAGTTTAGGACAGGGACATCAGCCCCAGCATTTT
clone size: many
V gene: TRBV28
D gene: TRBD1
J gene: TRBJ1-5

CDR3 protein: CASSHLDKPDGYTF
CDR3 DNA: TGTGCCAGCAGCCACTTGGACAAACCCGATGGCTACACCTTC
clone size: many
V gene: TRBV6-5
D gene: -
J gene: TRBJ1-2

CDR3 protein: CAIRRGPGTGELFF
CDR3 DNA: TGTGCCATCAGAAGGGGGCCGGGCACCGGGGAGCTGTTTTTT
clone size: few
V gene: TRBV10-3
D gene: TRBD1
J gene: TRBJ2-2

CDR3 protein: CASSLGVTSGGGDTQYF
CDR3 DNA: TGTGCCAGCAGCTTAGGTGTTACTAGCGGGGGGGGAGATACGCAGTATTTT
clone size: many
V gene: TRBV7-2
D gene: TRBD2
J gene: TRBJ2-3

CDR3 protein: CASSQPQPLAGGNEQFF
CDR3 DNA: TGTGCCAGCAGCCAACCCCAACCACTAGCGGGGGGCAATGAGCAGTTCTTC
clone size: -
V gene: TRBV4-2
D gene: TRBD2
J gene: TRBJ2-1

CDR3 protein: CASQTSAGSYEQYF
CDR3 DNA: TGTGCCTCCCAGACTAGCGCCGGCTCCTACGAGCAGTACTTC
clone size: many
V gene: TRBV30
D gene: TRBD2
J gene: TRBJ2-7

CDR3 protein: CASSQRPGQMNTEAFF
CDR3 DNA: TGCGCCAGCAGCCAGCGCCCGGGACAGATGAACACTGAAGCTTTCTTT
clone size: few
V gene: TRBV4-1
D gene: TRBD1
J gene: TRBJ1-1

CDR3 protein: CAISGDRGNSPLHF
CDR3 DNA: TGTGCCATCAGTGGAGACAGGGGTAATTCACCCCTCCACTTT
clone size: many
V gene: TRBV10-3
D gene: TRBD1
J gene: TRBJ1-6

CDR3 protein: CASSLLGTSGPYNEQFF
CDR3 DNA: TGTGCCAGCAGCCTTTTAGGGACTAGCGGGCCGTACAATGAGCAGTTCTTC
clone size: many
V gene: TRBV7-8
D gene: TRBD2
J gene: TRBJ2-1

CDR3 protein: CASSPQGDEQFF
CDR3 DNA: TGTGCCAGCAGCCCACAGGGTGATGAGCAGTTCTTC
clone size: -
V gene: TRBV2
D gene: -
J gene: TRBJ2-1

CDR3 protein: CASSQDLWQDPRADTQYF
CDR3 DNA: TGTGCCAGCAGCCAAGATCTATGGCAGGACCCCCGGGCAGATACGCAGTATTTT
clone size: few
V gene: TRBV14
D gene: -
J gene: TRBJ2-3

CDR3 protein: CASSLETVGTEAFF
CDR3 DNA: TGTGCCAGCAGCTTAGAGACCGTAGGAACTGAAGCTTTCTTT
clone size: -
V gene: TRBV7-9
D gene: -
J gene: TRBJ1-1

CDR3 protein: CASSEPGTGLYEQYF
CDR3 DNA: TGTGCCAGCAGTGAACCCGGGACAGGGCTCTACGAGCAGTACTTC
clone size: few
V gene: TRBV28
D gene: TRBD1
J gene: TRBJ2-7

CDR3 protein: CSASGTGSGTEHTF
CDR3 DNA: TGCAGTGCTAGTGGGACAGGGAGCGGTACGGAGCACACCTTC
clone size: few
V gene: TRBV20-1
D gene: TRBD1
J gene: TRBJ1-2

CDR3 protein: CASSRPPPETQYF
CDR3 DNA: TGTGCCAGCAGCCGACCCCCACCGGAGACCCAGTACTTC
clone size: many
V gene: TRBV3-1
D gene: -
J gene: TRBJ2-5

CDR3 protein: CASSLVMGYEAFF
CDR3 DNA: TGTGCCAGCAGCTTAGTAATGGGTTATGAAGCTTTCTTT
clone size: few
V gene: TRBV11-2
D gene: -
J gene: TRBJ1-1

CDR3 protein: CASSQAPGSPGELFF
CDR3 DNA: TGTGCCAGCAGCCAAGCTCCCGGGAGTCCCGGGGAGCTGTTTTTT
clone size: -
V gene: TRBV3-1
D gene: -
J gene: TRBJ2-2

CDR3 protein: CSARDLRGSDTQYF
CDR3 DNA: TGCAGTGCTAGAGATCTGCGGGGGAGTGATACGCAGTATTTT
clone size: few
V gene: TRBV20-1
D gene: TRBD2
J gene: TRBJ2-3

CDR3 protein: CASSLAGTSGVSYNEQFF
CDR3 DNA: TGTGCCAGCAGTTTGGCAGGGACTAGCGGGGTCTCCTACAATGAGCAGTTCTTC
clone size: many
V gene: TRBV12-3/TRBV12-4
D gene: TRBD2
J gene: TRBJ2-1

CDR3 protein: CARDSYTEAFF
CDR3 DNA: TGTGCCAGAGACAGTTACACTGAAGCTTTCTTT
clone size: many
V gene: TRBV6-6
D gene: -
J gene: TRBJ1-1

CDR3 protein: CASSLEVNYGYTF
CDR3 DNA: TGTGCCAGCAGCTTGGAAGTCAACTATGGCTACACCTTC
clone size: few
V gene: TRBV7-9
D gene: -
J gene: TRBJ1-2

CDR3 protein: CASSLVQDNREDTQYF
CDR3 DNA: TGTGCCAGCAGCTTAGTCCAAGACAACCGAGAAGATACGCAGTATTTT
clone size: many
V gene: TRBV7-9
D gene: -
J gene: TRBJ2-3

CDR3 protein: CASRRTGTYEQYF
CDR3 DNA: TGTGCCAGCAGGCGGACAGGGACCTACGAGCAGTACTTC
clone size: few
V gene: TRBV6-5
D gene: TRBD1
J gene: TRBJ2-7

CDR3 protein: CASSLGSGGGSYEQYF
CDR3 DNA: TGTGCCAGCAGCTTAGGTAGCGGGGGAGGTTCCTACGAGCAGTACTTC
clone size: -
V gene: TRBV11-2
D gene: TRBD2
J gene: TRBJ2-7

CDR3 protein: CASSEAPYRATGYGYTF
CDR3 DNA: TGTGCCAGCAGTGAAGCGCCTTACCGGGCTACGGGGTATGGCTACACCTTC
clone size: many
V gene: TRBV6-1
D gene: -
J gene: TRBJ1-2

CDR3 protein: CSALGLAGGDEQFF
CDR3 DNA: TGCAGTGCTTTGGGACTAGCGGGGGGCGATGAGCAGTTCTTC
clone size: -
V gene: TRBV20-1
D gene: TRBD2
J gene: TRBJ2-1

CDR3 protein: CASRPWDSSTEAFF
CDR3 DNA: TGTGCCAGTAGACCCTGGGACAGTTCCACTGAAGCTTTCTTT
clone size: few
V gene: TRBV19
D gene: TRBD1
J gene: TRBJ1-1

CDR3 protein: CASSQEGRHEQYF
CDR3 DNA: TGTGCCAGCAGCCAAGAGGGGAGACACGAGCAGTACTTC
clone size: many
V gene: TRBV14
D gene: -
J gene: TRBJ2-7

CDR3 protein: CASSAQGNQPQHF
CDR3 DNA: TGTGCCAGCAGCGCACAGGGAAATCAGCCCCAGCATTTT
clone size: few
V gene: TRBV7-2
D gene: -
J gene: TRBJ1-5

CDR3 protein: CASSPGQGGYGYTF
CDR3 DNA: TGTGCCAGCAGCCCCGGACAGGGTGGCTATGGCTACACCTTC
clone size: many
V gene: TRBV28
D gene: TRBD1
J gene: TRBJ1-2